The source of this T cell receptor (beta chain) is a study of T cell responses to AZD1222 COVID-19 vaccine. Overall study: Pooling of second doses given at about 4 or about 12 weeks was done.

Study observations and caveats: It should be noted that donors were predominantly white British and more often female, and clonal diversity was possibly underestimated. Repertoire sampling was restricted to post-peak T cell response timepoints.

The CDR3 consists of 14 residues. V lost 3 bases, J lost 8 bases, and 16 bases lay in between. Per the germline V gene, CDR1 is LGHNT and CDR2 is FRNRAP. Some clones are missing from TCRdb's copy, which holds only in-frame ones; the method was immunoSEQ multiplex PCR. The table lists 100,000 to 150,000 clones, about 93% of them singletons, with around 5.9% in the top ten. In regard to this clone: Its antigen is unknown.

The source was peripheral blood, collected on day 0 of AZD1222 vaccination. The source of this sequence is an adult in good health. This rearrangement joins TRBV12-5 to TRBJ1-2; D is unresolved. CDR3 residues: CASGLSATQWGYTF. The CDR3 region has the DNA TGTGCTAGTGGTTTAAGCGCCACCCAATGGGGCTACACCTTC. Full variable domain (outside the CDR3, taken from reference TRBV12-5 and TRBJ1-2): DARVTQTPRHKVTEMGQEVTMRCQPILGHNTVFWYRQTMMQGLELLAYFRNRAPLDDSGMPKDRFSAEMPDATLATLKIQPSEPRDSAVYFCASGLSATQWGYTFGSGTRLTVV.